These 20 T cell receptor beta chains were all obtained from the same sample, sequenced in a study of blood T cell repertoires in COVID-19. Here immunoSEQ multiplex PCR was the method, and the copy in TCRdb shows in-frame clones only, minus some. The data show about 270,000 clones, with around 82% seen just once and around 2.9% held by the top ten. The source material was peripheral blood. Every receptor here comes from a woman between 18 and 29 years old with acute or convalescent COVID-19.

The V call is TRBV25-1, the J call TRBJ1-1; TRBD1 matches 10 bases. Germline V CDR1 and CDR2: MGHDK, SYGVNS. The CDR3 runs 14 residues. The trim removed 8 bases at V and 4 bases at J, leaving 7 bases unmatched. The CDR3, as DNA: TGTGCCAGCGCACAGACAGGGGGCGTCACTGAAGCTTTCTTT. Its translation: CASAQTGGVTEAFF.

V is TRBV6-1 and J is TRBJ1-5, with D uncertain. CDR1 and CDR2 (germline): MNHNS, SASEGT. This CDR3 has 13 residues. V lost 2 bases and J lost 6, with 8 bases in between. CDR3 residues: CASSETGVQPQHF. CDR3 nucleotides: TGTGCCAGCAGTGAAACTGGTGTTCAGCCCCAGCATTTT.

In its sample, this clone was seen a few times. The rearrangement joins TRBV11-3 to TRBJ1-1, with D hard to call. There are 13 residues in the CDR3. Looked up from germline, CDR1 is SGHNT and CDR2 is YENEEA. Trimming cost V 4 bases and J 1 base, with 7 bases left between them. The CDR3 spells CASSSRRNTEAFF. The CDR3 DNA reads as TGTGCCAGCAGCTCCCGGAGGAACACTGAAGCTTTCTTT.

The CDR3: CASSITGTGVGYTF. In nucleotides, the CDR3 is TGTGCCAGCAGCATCACCGGGACAGGGGTTGGCTACACCTTC. V is TRBV7-2 and J is TRBJ1-2; 10 positions agree with TRBD1. Germline V gene data show CDR1 as SGHTA and CDR2 as FQGNSA. The CDR3 consists of 14 residues. V was pared by 5 bases and J by 7 bases, with 7 bases of the junction left unmatched.

This sequence joins TRBV4-2 and TRBJ2-1; 10 bases map to TRBD2. CDR3 size: 18 residues. Germline V gene lookup returns CDR1 LGHNA and CDR2 YNFKEQ. With V trimmed by 0 bases and J by 4 bases, 9 bases remained unmatched. CDR3 nucleotide sequence: TGTGCCAGCAGCCAAGATATCCCCGCACTAGCGGGGTACAATGAGCAGTTCTTC. This gives the protein CASSQDIPALAGYNEQFF.

The V gene is TRBV5-4, the J gene TRBJ2-2; 12 bases fit TRBD2. Trimming cost V 7 bases and J 0 bases; bases outside gene matches: 4. The CDR3 spans 16 residues. The V gene's germline CDR1 is SGHNT and CDR2 YYREEE (reference sequence). The chain's CDR3 is CASRGTSGSNTGELFF. The DNA of the CDR3 is TGTGCCAGCCGTGGGACTAGCGGGTCGAACACCGGGGAGCTGTTTTTT.

The rearrangement uses TRBV7-2 and TRBJ1-2; 8 bases align to TRBD1. With 5 bases clipped from V and 6 bases from J, the junction kept 14 bases outside the gene matches. CDR1 and CDR2 from the germline V gene are SGHTA and FQGNSA. The CDR3 has 16 residues. The CDR3 loop is CASSPHIQGARDGYTF. The CDR3 DNA reads TGTGCCAGCAGCCCGCACATTCAGGGGGCTAGAGATGGCTACACCTTC.

The table lists this clone with a few counts. The chain recombines TRBV21-1 with TRBJ2-1; no DNA check was done on the table's D call, TRBD2. TRBV21-1 represents a pseudogene. The CDR3 has 15 residues. DNA of the CDR3: TGTGCCAGCAGCAATAGAACTAGCGCCCACAATGAGCAGTTCTTC. Amino acid sequence: CASSNRTSAHNEQFF.

The chain combines TRBV7-2 with TRBJ1-1, with D possibly being TRBD1 (6 bases). The CDR3 totals 15 residues. Between the trimmed V and J ends, which lost 8 bases and 1 base, there was a span of 17 bases. Germline V gene sequence: CDR1 SGHTA, CDR2 FQGNSA. The CDR3 nucleotides are TGTGCCAGCGCCGATCCTGGACAGAGGAACACTGAAGCTTTCTTT. Translated, it gives CASADPGQRNTEAFF.

A few counts support this clone. The CDR3 is CASSSLQDTEAFF. CDR3 nucleotide sequence: TGTGCCAGCAGTTCCTTACAGGACACTGAAGCTTTCTTT. This rearrangement joins TRBV12-3 or TRBV12-4 to TRBJ1-1, with D perhaps TRBD1 (5 bases). CDR3 size: 13 residues. V dropped 4 bases and J dropped 3 bases, with 9 bases sitting between them.

In its sample, this clone was seen once. The V and J genes are TRBV11-2 and TRBJ2-1, with 7 bases that match TRBD2. This CDR3 is built from 14 residues. V was pared by 3 bases and J by 10 bases, with 9 bases of the junction left unmatched. Germline CDR1 reads SGHAT; CDR2 reads FQNNGV. The CDR3 DNA sequence: TGTGCCAGCAGCTTGGCGCCCGGGGGGTGGGAGCAGTTCTTC. Its translation: CASSLAPGGWEQFF.

The rearrangement joins TRBV27 to TRBJ2-7; 11 bases line up with TRBD2. V shed 3 bases and J 2 bases; nucleotides not matched to a gene: 3. The CDR3 has 15 residues. Germline lookup yields CDR1 MNHEY and CDR2 SMNVEV (reference sequence). As DNA, the CDR3 is TGTGCCAGCAGTTTTATAGCGGGAGGGACCTACGAGCAGTACTTC. Its translation is CASSFIAGGTYEQYF.

This chain joins TRBV7-3 and TRBJ1-2, with no clear D. Germline V gives CDR1 SGHTA, CDR2 FQGTGA. This CDR3 comprises 14 residues. Trimming stripped 2 bases from V and 6 bases from J, with 13 bases between. The CDR3 nucleotides are TGTGCCAGCAGCTTAGGGCCCCATCCTGATGGCTACACCTTC. Translated, it gives CASSLGPHPDGYTF.

The chain recombines TRBV30 with TRBJ1-2, with no clear D. The CDR3 runs 13 residues. Germline V CDR1 and CDR2: GTSNPN, SVGIG (reference sequence). V was shortened by 7 bases and J by 3 bases, with 15 bases between the two germline ends. The CDR3 region has the DNA TGTGCCTTATTACCGGAGATTCACTATGGCTACACCTTC. Amino acid sequence: CALLPEIHYGYTF.

This clone was seen more than once but under ten times. J is TRBJ2-1 and V is TRBV5-1; 9 bases are a match to TRBD1. Germline values: CDR1 SGHRS, CDR2 YFSETQ. The CDR3 spans 15 residues. Germline trimming cut 4 bases from V and 4 bases from J; bases unmatched to any gene: 6. CDR3 sequence: CASSPPDRGYNEQFF. In DNA form, the CDR3 reads TGCGCCAGCAGCCCCCCGGACAGGGGATACAATGAGCAGTTCTTC.

The chain is built from TRBV5-1 and TRBJ1-1; tentatively, D is TRBD1 (5 bases). Looked up from germline, CDR1 is SGHRS and CDR2 is YFSETQ. V lost 4 bases to trimming and J lost 3 bases, with 13 bases between them. This CDR3 is built from 14 residues. The chain's CDR3 is CASSVSGGDTEAFF. The CDR3 DNA reads as TGCGCCAGCAGCGTATCTGGGGGGGACACTGAAGCTTTCTTT. The full variable domain, completed using reference TRBV5-1 and TRBJ1-1, is KAGVTQTPRYLIKTRGQQVTLSCSPISGHRSVSWYQQTPGQGLQFLFEYFSETQRNKGNFPGRFSGRQFSNSRSEMNVSTLELGDSALYLCASSVSGGDTEAFFGQGTRLTVV.

J is TRBJ2-7 and V is TRBV9; 9 bases align to TRBD1. The CDR3 has 15 residues. Germline lookup yields CDR1 SGDLS and CDR2 YYNGEE. V lost 4 bases, J lost 2 bases, and 7 bases stayed unmatched. The CDR3 protein is CASSQGGQGTYEQYF. In nucleotides, the CDR3 is TGTGCCAGCAGCCAGGGAGGACAGGGGACCTACGAGCAGTACTTC.

The V call is TRBV10-2, the J call TRBJ1-1, with TRBD1 as a possible D gene (5 bases). Per germline, CDR1 WSHSY and CDR2 SAAADI. V was shortened by 4 bases and J by 5 bases, with 11 bases between the two germline ends. The CDR3 is made up of 13 amino acids. The CDR3, as DNA: TGCGCCAGCAGTGCTCAGGGAAAGACTGAAGCTTTCTTT. This sequence encodes CASSAQGKTEAFF.

The chain links TRBV7-9 to TRBJ1-6; 8 bases match TRBD1. CDR3 size: 13 residues. Germline V gives CDR1 SEHNR, CDR2 FQNEAQ (reference sequence). Losses at the gene ends were 8 bases for V and 8 bases for J; bases not matched to a gene: 5. This CDR3 reads CASRDRRDSPLHF. CDR3 sequence (DNA): TGTGCCAGCCGGGACAGGAGGGATTCACCCCTCCACTTT.

The rearrangement joins TRBV20-1 to TRBJ2-3; TRBD2 aligns across 12 bases. V lost 3 bases to trimming and J lost 1 base; unmatched junction nucleotides: 5. CDR3 length equals 16 residues. Per the germline V gene, CDR1 is DFQATT and CDR2 is SNEGSKA (reference sequence). The CDR3 reads CSASLLAGGRTDTQYF. The CDR3 bases are TGCAGTGCTAGTTTGCTAGCGGGAGGGCGCACAGATACGCAGTATTTT.